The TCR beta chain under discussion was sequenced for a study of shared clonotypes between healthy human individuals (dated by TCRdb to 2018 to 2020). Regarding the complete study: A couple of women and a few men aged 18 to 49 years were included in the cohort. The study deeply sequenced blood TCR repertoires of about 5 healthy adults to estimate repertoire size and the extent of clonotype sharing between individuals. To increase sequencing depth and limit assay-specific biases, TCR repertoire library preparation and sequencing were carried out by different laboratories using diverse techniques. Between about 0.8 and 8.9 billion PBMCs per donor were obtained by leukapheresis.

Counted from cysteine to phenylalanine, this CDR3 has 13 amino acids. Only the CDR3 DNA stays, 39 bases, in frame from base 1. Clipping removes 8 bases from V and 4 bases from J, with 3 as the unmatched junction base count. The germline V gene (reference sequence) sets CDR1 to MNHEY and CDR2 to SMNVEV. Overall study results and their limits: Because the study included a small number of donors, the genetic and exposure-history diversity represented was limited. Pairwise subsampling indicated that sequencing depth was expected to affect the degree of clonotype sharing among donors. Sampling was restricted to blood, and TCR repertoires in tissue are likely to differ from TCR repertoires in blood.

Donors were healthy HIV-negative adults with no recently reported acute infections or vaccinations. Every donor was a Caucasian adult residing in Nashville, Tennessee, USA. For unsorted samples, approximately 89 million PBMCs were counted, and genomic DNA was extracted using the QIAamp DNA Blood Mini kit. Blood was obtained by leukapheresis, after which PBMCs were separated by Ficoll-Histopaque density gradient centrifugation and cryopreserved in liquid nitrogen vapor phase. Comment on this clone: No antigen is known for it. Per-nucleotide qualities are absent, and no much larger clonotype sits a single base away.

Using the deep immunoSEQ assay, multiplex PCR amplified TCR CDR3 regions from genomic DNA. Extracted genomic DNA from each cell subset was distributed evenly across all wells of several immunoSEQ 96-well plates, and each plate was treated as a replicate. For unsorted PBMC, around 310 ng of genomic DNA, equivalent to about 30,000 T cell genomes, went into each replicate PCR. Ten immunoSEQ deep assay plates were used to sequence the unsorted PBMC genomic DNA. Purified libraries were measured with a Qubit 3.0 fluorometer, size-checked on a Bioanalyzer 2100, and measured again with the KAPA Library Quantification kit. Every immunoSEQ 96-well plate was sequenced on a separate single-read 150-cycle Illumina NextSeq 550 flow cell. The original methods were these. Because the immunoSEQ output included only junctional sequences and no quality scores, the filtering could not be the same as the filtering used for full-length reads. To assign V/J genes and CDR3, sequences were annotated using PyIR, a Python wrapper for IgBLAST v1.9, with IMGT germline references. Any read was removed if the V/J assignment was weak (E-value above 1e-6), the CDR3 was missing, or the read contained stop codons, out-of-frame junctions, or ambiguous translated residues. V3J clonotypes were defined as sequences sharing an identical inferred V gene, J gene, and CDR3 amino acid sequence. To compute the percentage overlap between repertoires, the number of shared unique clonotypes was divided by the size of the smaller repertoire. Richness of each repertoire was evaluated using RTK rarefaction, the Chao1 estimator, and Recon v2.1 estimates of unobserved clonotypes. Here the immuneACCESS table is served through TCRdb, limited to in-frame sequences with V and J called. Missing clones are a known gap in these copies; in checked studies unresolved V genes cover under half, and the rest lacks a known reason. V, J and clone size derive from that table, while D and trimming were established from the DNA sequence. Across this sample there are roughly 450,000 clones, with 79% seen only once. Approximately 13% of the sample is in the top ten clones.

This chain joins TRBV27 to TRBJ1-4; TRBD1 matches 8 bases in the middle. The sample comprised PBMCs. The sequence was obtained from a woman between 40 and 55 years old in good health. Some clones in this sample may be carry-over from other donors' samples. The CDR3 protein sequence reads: CASAGGINEKLFF. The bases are TGTGCCAGCGCAGGGGGCATTAATGAAAAACTGTTTTTT.